Below, 21 T cell receptor beta chains from the same sample are listed, as sequenced in a study of shared clonotypes between healthy human individuals. As defined, naive CD8 cells were CD45RO-negative and positively selected for CCR7, with terminally differentiated effector memory CD45RA+ cells excluded. Some clones are missing from TCRdb's copy, which holds only in-frame ones; the method was immunoSEQ multiplex PCR. This repertoire shows around 2.1 million clones, 85% to 95% found once; its top ten account for about 1.8%. The sample taken for sequencing was naive CD8+ T cells from PBMCs. The receptors shown here come from a man aged 18 to 29 in good health. Some clones in this sample may be carry-over from other donors' samples.

This clone was seen once. The chain recombines TRBV28 with TRBJ2-7, with D possibly matching TRBD2 (5 bases). Per germline, CDR1 MDHEN and CDR2 SYDVKM. The CDR3 has 14 residues. V was pared by 6 bases and J by 7 bases, with 19 bases between. CDR3 coding DNA: TGTGCCAGCAGCCTGTTCGATCCGGGGTGGGAGCAGTACTTC. Amino acids: CASSLFDPGWEQYF.

The rearrangement uses TRBV29-1 and TRBJ2-1; D could derive from TRBD1 or TRBD2 (5 bases each). V lost 4 bases to trimming and J lost 5 bases, with 15 bases between them. There are 14 residues in the CDR3. Germline V CDR1 and CDR2: SQVTM, ANQGSEA. The CDR3 spells CSVGGMTGNNEQFF. The DNA for the CDR3 is TGCAGCGTTGGGGGGATGACTGGAAACAATGAGCAGTTCTTC.

This clone has a single count. The rearrangement uses TRBV27 and TRBJ2-5, with 10 positions matching TRBD1. The CDR3 contains 17 residues. Germline CDR1 and CDR2: MNHEY and SMNVEV (reference sequence). The trim removed 5 bases at V and 4 bases at J, leaving 13 bases unmatched. CDR3 region: CASSPSWGDRGLETQYF. The CDR3 nucleotides are TGTGCCAGCAGTCCCTCCTGGGGGGACAGGGGTTTAGAGACCCAGTACTTC.

The chain has TRBV25-1 and TRBJ1-1; D is unresolved. The CDR3 covers 13 residues. The V and J ends lost 3 bases and 4 bases respectively, with 9 bases between them. The germline CDR1 and CDR2 sequences are MGHDK and SYGVNS. CDR3 DNA sequence: TGTGCCAGCAGTGATCTGCGGGCCACTGAAGCTTTCTTT. Residues: CASSDLRATEAFF.

As to this clone: This may be a read error: a much more frequent sequence differs by one nucleotide. Other DNA sequences in this specimen translate into the identical CDR3. V usage is TRBV7-9 and J usage is TRBJ1-1; no definite D call. V was clipped by 3 bases and J by 3 bases, with 2 bases between them. This CDR3 comprises 11 residues. The germline gives CDR1 SEHNR, CDR2 FQNEAQ (reference sequence). This CDR3 reads CASSLDTEAFF. Written as DNA, the CDR3 is TGTGCCAGCAGCTTGGACACTGAAGCTTTCTTT.

This clone came up once. The V call is TRBV9, the J call TRBJ2-5; TRBD2 might be the D (5 bases). The CDR3 has 13 amino acids. The V gene's germline CDR1 is SGDLS and CDR2 YYNGEE. V shed 0 bases and J shed 5 bases, with 8 bases lying between them. The chain's CDR3 is CASSVVPGETQYF. CDR3 sequence (DNA): TGTGCCAGCAGCGTAGTCCCGGGGGAGACCCAGTACTTC.

About this clone: Other DNA variants within this sample encode the same CDR3. The chain combines TRBV27 with TRBJ2-7; TRBD2 agrees at 9 bases. The germline V gene has CDR1 MNHEY and CDR2 SMNVEV (reference sequence). The CDR3 has 14 amino acids. V was pared by 6 bases and J by 3 bases, with 6 bases of the junction left unmatched. The CDR3 DNA sequence: TGTGCCAGCAGCCTATCTAGCGGGAACTACGAGCAGTACTTC. Protein: CASSLSSGNYEQYF.

The chain recombines TRBV10-3 with TRBJ2-1; tentative D call: TRBD1 (6 bases). Germline V CDR1 and CDR2: ENHRY, SYGVKD. The CDR3 is 14 amino acids. Deletions cut 0 bases from V and 8 bases from J, with 11 bases between. CDR3 sequence (DNA): TGTGCCATCAGTGAGTCGGCAGGGGATTATGAGCAGTTCTTC. Translating gives CAISESAGDYEQFF.

The V call is TRBV7-9, the J call TRBJ1-1; 7 bases are a match to TRBD1. Germline V CDR1 and CDR2: SEHNR, FQNEAQ (reference sequence). The CDR3 is 15 residues long. V lost 1 base and J lost 5; bases outside the gene matches: 7. This CDR3 reads CASSLEKGAWTEAFF. As DNA, the CDR3 is TGTGCCAGCAGCTTAGAAAAGGGGGCATGGACTGAAGCTTTCTTT.

This clone was seen once. The chain combines TRBV5-1 with TRBJ2-7; TRBD1 aligns across 8 bases. The CDR3 totals 17 residues. Germline lookup yields CDR1 SGHRS and CDR2 YFSETQ. V shed 0 bases and J 2 bases; nucleotides not matched to a gene: 10. CDR3 loop: CASSLAGTGVTAYEQYF. CDR3 nucleotides: TGCGCCAGCAGCTTGGCTGGGACAGGAGTGACCGCCTACGAGCAGTACTTC.

The chain couples TRBV27 to TRBJ2-2; D gene uncertain. The germline V gene encodes CDR1 MNHEY and CDR2 SMNVEV (reference sequence). This CDR3 spans 15 amino acids. V gave up 3 bases and J gave up 4 bases, with 12 bases separating them. CDR3 in DNA: TGTGCCAGCAGTTTTCAGATTCGTGGCACCGGGGAGCTGTTTTTT. Its protein is CASSFQIRGTGELFF.

As DNA, the CDR3 is TGTGCCAGCAGCGTAGGAAGTAGCGGGAGGGGCCCAGATACGCAGTATTTT. It specifies CASSVGSSGRGPDTQYF. This chain connects TRBV9 to TRBJ2-3, with TRBD2 matching over 11 bases. Germline V gene data show CDR1 as SGDLS and CDR2 as YYNGEE. V lost 0 bases to trimming and J lost 4 bases; unmatched junction nucleotides: 7. This CDR3 comprises 17 residues.

This clone was observed once. This CDR3 is also generated by other DNA sequences in the sample. The CDR3: CASSLTSGGNEQFF. The CDR3 DNA reads as TGTGCCAGCAGCTTGACTAGCGGGGGCAATGAGCAGTTCTTC. The genes are TRBV11-3 and TRBJ2-1, with TRBD2 identical over 12 bases. The CDR3 covers 14 residues. The V and J ends lost 3 bases and 6 bases, in that order; junction bases with no gene match: 0. The germline gives CDR1 SGHNT, CDR2 YENEEA.

This chain links TRBV27 with TRBJ1-2; 9 bases map to TRBD1. The V gene's germline CDR1 is MNHEY and CDR2 SMNVEV (reference sequence). Trimming removed 5 bases from V and 5 bases from J; junction bases left unmatched: 3. This CDR3 region has 13 residues. CDR3 sequence: CASSAGTGYGYTF. CDR3 bases: TGTGCCAGCAGTGCCGGGACAGGGTATGGCTACACCTTC.

In nucleotides, the CDR3 is TGCGCCAGCAGCCCCCCCGCGGGAGGGCCAGACGAGCAGTACTTC. It is translated as CASSPPAGGPDEQYF. The J gene is TRBJ2-7, the V gene TRBV5-1; 9 bases agree with TRBD2. CDR1 is SGHRS, CDR2 YFSETQ, per germline. J lost 5 bases, V lost 4 bases, and 10 bases had no gene match. The CDR3 runs 15 residues.

This clone was detected only a few times. V is TRBV30 and J is TRBJ2-7, with TRBD2 matching over 11 bases. Germline lookup yields CDR1 GTSNPN and CDR2 SVGIG (reference sequence). V lost 3 bases and J lost 6; bases outside the gene matches: 10. This CDR3 contains 15 residues. In DNA form, the CDR3 reads TGTGCCTGGAGGGAACTAGCGGGAGTGAGTGTCGAGCAGTACTTC. Translated: CAWRELAGVSVEQYF. Combining the CDR3 with reference TRBV30 and TRBJ2-7 gives the whole variable domain SQTIHQWPATLVQPVGSPLSLECTVEGTSNPNLYWYRQAAGRGLQLLFYSVGIGQISSEVPQNLSASRPQDRQFILSSKKLLLSDSGFYLCAWRELAGVSVEQYFGPGTRLTVT.

This chain joins TRBV2 and TRBJ2-1, with D perhaps matching TRBD2 (6 bases). Between the trimmed V and J ends, which lost 10 bases and 7 bases, there was a span of 20 bases. The CDR3 totals 14 residues. Germline V lookup: CDR1 SNHLY, CDR2 FYNNEI. CDR3 residues: CAITTGTLVNEQFF. The CDR3 coding sequence is TGTGCCATAACTACCGGGACTTTAGTGAATGAGCAGTTCTTC.

This chain uses TRBV30 with TRBJ1-2; TRBD1 might be the D (5 bases). The V gene's germline CDR1 is GTSNPN and CDR2 SVGIG (reference sequence). The CDR3 loop spans 14 amino acids. Between the trimmed V and J ends, which lost 3 bases and 7 bases, there was a span of 18 bases. The CDR3 coding sequence is TGTGCCTGGAGCCTTAAAGGGACCGATATTGGCTACACCTTC. Its protein is CAWSLKGTDIGYTF. Based on the CDR3 plus reference TRBV30 and TRBJ1-2, the full variable domain is SQTIHQWPATLVQPVGSPLSLECTVEGTSNPNLYWYRQAAGRGLQLLFYSVGIGQISSEVPQNLSASRPQDRQFILSSKKLLLSDSGFYLCAWSLKGTDIGYTFGSGTRLTVV.

This chain connects TRBV5-4 to TRBJ2-7; no definite D call. CDR1 is SGHNT, CDR2 YYREEE, per germline (reference sequence). The CDR3 loop spans 13 amino acids. The V and J ends lost 0 bases and 5 bases respectively, with 9 bases between them. CDR3 loop: CASSLGSMNEQYF. CDR3 nucleotides: TGTGCCAGCAGCTTGGGGAGCATGAACGAGCAGTACTTC. Filled out from reference TRBV5-4 and TRBJ2-7, the complete variable domain reads ETGVTQSPTHLIKTRGQQVTLRCSSQSGHNTVSWYQQALGQGPQFIFQYYREEENGRGNFPPRFSGLQFPNYSSELNVNALELDDSALYLCASSLGSMNEQYFGPGTRLTVT.

V usage is TRBV2 and J usage is TRBJ2-3; D may be TRBD1 (7 bases). The germline V and J ends were trimmed by 1 base and 2 bases, with 10 bases remaining between them. The CDR3 loop spans 15 amino acids. Germline loops: CDR1 SNHLY, CDR2 FYNNEI. The DNA for the CDR3 is TGTGCCAGCAGTGAAGGGAGGGGGCCCACAGATACGCAGTATTTT. It codes for CASSEGRGPTDTQYF.

In regard to this clone: Other nucleotide sequences in the sample specify the same CDR3. The genes are TRBV27 and TRBJ2-5, with D unresolved. Trimming left V 2 bases short and J 0 bases short, with 7 bases between. The CDR3 is 14 residues long. Germline values: CDR1 MNHEY, CDR2 SMNVEV (reference sequence). The CDR3 here is CASSLLGNQETQYF. The CDR3, as DNA: TGTGCCAGCAGTTTACTCGGTAACCAAGAGACCCAGTACTTC.